Listed here are 21 T cell receptor beta chains from one sample, sequenced in a study of T-cell reconstitution after alpha-beta-depleted transplantation in children. Unique molecular identifiers were used in preparing the TCRbeta library. TCRdb re-called the PCR reads through MiXCR, storing one row per CDR3 protein. The sample has 200,000 to 250,000 distinct CDR3 sequences, 24% seen once; the top ten hold about 5%. Sample: PBMCs, mostly from graft donor cells, taken 360 days after TCRalphabeta/CD19-depleted stem cell transplant. These receptors were obtained from a female patient aged 2 to 10 who had a stem cell transplant for congenital amegakaryocytic thrombocytopenia, so the T cells may come from the graft donor.

This clonotype was seen once. The chain employs TRBV20-1 and TRBJ2-5; TRBD2 agrees at 7 bases. CDR1 is DFQATT and CDR2 is SNEGSKA in the germline V gene (reference sequence). The CDR3 covers 13 residues. V gave up 7 bases and J gave up 4 bases; unmatched junction bases: 9. CDR3 residues: CSGSGNLRETQYF. Here the CDR3 DNA reads TGCAGTGGCAGCGGGAACCTACGAGAGACCCAGTACTTC.

This sequence joins TRBV4-2 and TRBJ2-1; 10 bases are shared with TRBD2. With 6 bases clipped from V and 2 bases from J, the junction kept 4 bases outside the gene matches. CDR1 is LGHNA and CDR2 is YNFKEQ in the germline V gene. This CDR3 is built from 15 residues. CDR3 protein: CASRYGLAAYNEQFF. For the CDR3, the DNA is TGTGCCAGCAGGTACGGACTAGCGGCCTACAATGAGCAGTTCTTC.

This clonotype was picked up many times. The chain carries TRBV12-3 or TRBV12-4 and TRBJ1-1, with D hard to call. This CDR3 region has 13 residues. Between the trimmed V and J ends, which lost 4 bases and 0 bases, there was a span of 6 bases. CDR3 bases: TGTGCCAGCAGTTCGACGGTGAACACTGAAGCTTTCTTT. It translates to CASSSTVNTEAFF.

This chain connects TRBV5-6 to TRBJ2-7; possibly TRBD2 for D (6 bases). Trimming took 1 base from V and 3 from J, leaving 8 bases between them. Germline V gives CDR1 SGHDT, CDR2 YYEEEE. The CDR3 length is 13 residues. CDR3 coding DNA: TGTGCCAGCAGCTTGACTAGCTTCTACGAGCAGTACTTC. This codes for CASSLTSFYEQYF.

The J gene is TRBJ1-1, the V gene TRBV4-1; 12 nucleotides line up with TRBD1. Germline-derived CDR1 and CDR2 are MGHRA and YSYEKL. V dropped 4 bases and J dropped 4; count of bases not matched to a gene: 10. This CDR3 spans 17 amino acids. In DNA form, the CDR3 reads TGCGCCAGCAGCCCAGAGGGGACAGGGGGCTCGAGCACTGAAGCTTTCTTT. It encodes CASSPEGTGGSSTEAFF.

This clonotype was seen only a few times. The chain couples TRBV28 to TRBJ2-4, with TRBD1 matching 7 bases. Germline loops: CDR1 MDHEN, CDR2 SYDVKM. The ends lost 10 bases at V and 1 base at J; junction bases unmatched: 7. The CDR3 is 14 residues long. The CDR3 sequence is CATQGPPAKNIQYF. DNA for the CDR3: TGTGCCACACAGGGGCCACCTGCCAAAAACATTCAGTACTTC. The full variable domain, with the rest looked up from reference TRBV28 and TRBJ2-4, is DVKVTQSSRYLVKRTGEKVFLECVQDMDHENMFWYRQDPGLGLRLIYFSYDVKMKEKGDIPEGYSVSREKKERFSLILESASTNQTSMYLCATQGPPAKNIQYFGAGTRLSVL.

This clonotype appeared many times. V is TRBV29-1 and J is TRBJ2-3; D gene unclear. Looked up from germline, CDR1 is SQVTM and CDR2 is ANQGSEA. There are 12 residues in the CDR3. The germline V and J ends were trimmed by 3 bases and 0 bases, with 4 bases remaining between them. The DNA of the CDR3 is TGCAGCGTTGATGTTAGCACAGATACGCAGTATTTT. It codes for CSVDVSTDTQYF.

This clonotype turned up a few times. The V gene is TRBV2, the J gene TRBJ2-5; D is uncertain. Trimming shortened V by 4 bases and J by 5 bases, and 11 bases separated the two germline ends. The CDR3 has 13 residues. The V gene's germline CDR1 is SNHLY and CDR2 FYNNEI. The CDR3, as DNA: TGTGCCAGCAGTGTTCGTTGGGGTGAGACCCAGTACTTC. Residues: CASSVRWGETQYF.

This clonotype has ten or more counts. The chain joins TRBV29-1 to TRBJ2-2, with TRBD2 as a possible D gene (5 bases). The germline gives CDR1 SQVTM, CDR2 ANQGSEA. The CDR3 totals 13 residues. V shed 3 bases and J shed 0 bases, with 5 bases lying between them. The CDR3 DNA follows: TGCAGCGTTGACGGGACGAACACCGGGGAGCTGTTTTTT. Translation gives CSVDGTNTGELFF.

The chain employs TRBV20-1 and TRBJ2-7, with 9 bases lining up with TRBD2. Per the germline V gene, CDR1 is DFQATT and CDR2 is SNEGSKA (reference sequence). V shed 3 bases, J shed 0 bases, and the junction held 6 bases outside the gene matches. The CDR3 has 15 residues. The CDR3 region is CSASSASGDSYEQYF. In nucleotides, the CDR3 is TGCAGTGCTAGCTCCGCTAGCGGGGACTCCTACGAGCAGTACTTC.

This chain connects TRBV20-1 to TRBJ2-1, with D tentatively TRBD1 or TRBD2 (5 bases each). The CDR3 length is 14 residues. Germline assignment: CDR1 DFQATT and CDR2 SNEGSKA (reference sequence). V lost 5 bases to trimming and J lost 2 bases, with 13 bases between them. The CDR3 DNA follows: TGCAGTGCTTTTAACCGGGACCCCTACAATGAGCAGTTCTTC. This sequence encodes CSAFNRDPYNEQFF.

This clonotype appeared many times. The chain links TRBV29-1 to TRBJ2-1; D gene unclear. The germline V gene has CDR1 SQVTM and CDR2 ANQGSEA. Trimming cost V 2 bases and J 2 bases, with 7 bases left between them. The CDR3 spans 13 residues. The CDR3 loop is CSVEQSTYNEQFF. CDR3 bases: TGCAGCGTTGAACAGTCCACCTACAATGAGCAGTTCTTC.

This clonotype was observed a few times. CDR3: CSARGRWSTDTQYF. CDR3 DNA: TGCAGTGCTAGGGGGAGGTGGAGCACAGATACGCAGTATTTT. The chain is built from TRBV20-1 and TRBJ2-3; perhaps TRBD2 as D (6 bases). Germline CDR1 reads DFQATT; CDR2 reads SNEGSKA (reference sequence). V shed 3 bases and J shed 0 bases, with 10 bases lying between them. The CDR3 is 14 amino acids.

This chain connects TRBV7-9 to TRBJ2-5; D remains unclear. This CDR3 has 14 residues. Germline CDR1 SEHNR, CDR2 FQNEAQ (reference sequence). V lost 2 bases, J lost 3 bases, and 10 bases lay in between. The CDR3 loop is CASSLKGWEETQYF. As DNA, the CDR3 is TGTGCCAGCAGCTTAAAGGGTTGGGAAGAGACCCAGTACTTC.

In DNA, the CDR3 is TGCGCCAGCAGCTTGCTGGGGACTTCGAACACCGGGGAGCTGTTTTTT. Protein sequence: CASSLLGTSNTGELFF. The V and J genes are TRBV5-1 and TRBJ2-2, with D perhaps TRBD2 (6 bases). Germline V gives CDR1 SGHRS, CDR2 YFSETQ. This CDR3 has 16 amino acids. The V end was cut by 1 base, the J end by 0 bases, with 10 bases between.

This chain connects TRBV10-2 to TRBJ1-4; D is unresolved. Trimming removed 4 bases from V and 5 bases from J, with 14 bases in between. Germline V CDR1 and CDR2: WSHSY, SAAADI. The CDR3 is made up of 15 amino acids. The CDR3 DNA reads TGCGCCAGCAGTGGGGTTTCTGGAGAGAATGAAAAACTGTTTTTT. It yields the protein CASSGVSGENEKLFF.

This clonotype has a handful of counts. The chain recombines TRBV27 with TRBJ2-4; no firm D call. CDR1 and CDR2 from the germline V gene are MNHEY and SMNVEV (reference sequence). This CDR3 spans 13 amino acids. With 5 bases removed from V and 0 bases from J, the gap between germline ends came to 5 bases. The CDR3 region is CASSPLAKNIQYF. The CDR3 nucleotides are TGTGCCAGCAGTCCTTTAGCCAAAAACATTCAGTACTTC.

The J gene is TRBJ2-2, the V gene TRBV12-3 or TRBV12-4, with D perhaps matching TRBD2 (6 bases). V was clipped by 10 bases and J by 3 bases, with 27 bases between them. The CDR3 has 18 amino acids. The CDR3 region is CAIPGRQGEGPYTGELFF. CDR3 sequence (DNA): TGTGCCATCCCAGGGAGGCAGGGTGAGGGTCCTTACACCGGGGAGCTGTTTTTT.

This clonotype occurred a few times. The CDR3 is CAISSGTATDTQYF. The CDR3 nucleotides read TGTGCCATCAGTTCGGGCACAGCCACAGATACGCAGTATTTT. V is TRBV10-3 and J is TRBJ2-3, with D unresolved. The V end lost 5 bases, the J end lost 2 bases, and 11 bases lay between the germline ends. The CDR3 spans 14 residues. Germline V gene lookup returns CDR1 ENHRY and CDR2 SYGVKD.

Note on this clonotype: One end of the junction does not line up with germline, which may come from a read error. The chain couples TRBV12-3 or TRBV12-4 to TRBJ2-7; 7 bases are a match to TRBD1. CDR3 length: 14 amino acids. The CDR3 protein is CASSTQGLRYERYF. In DNA form, the CDR3 reads TGTGCCAGCAGCACACAGGGGCTAAGATACGAGCGGTACTTC.

This clonotype was seen a few times. The chain combines TRBV4-1 with TRBJ2-1; D gene uncertain. The germline V and J ends were trimmed by 2 bases and 7 bases, with 9 bases remaining between them. Germline V lookup: CDR1 MGHRA, CDR2 YSYEKL. The CDR3 is made up of 13 amino acids. The CDR3 region is CASSQHGGNEQFF. CDR3 DNA sequence: TGCGCCAGCAGCCAACACGGTGGTAATGAGCAGTTCTTC.